Sequencing of this T cell receptor (beta chain) was carried out in a study of OX40 agonist ivuxolimab in advanced cancers. Study-level background: Ivuxolimab was administered intravenously to patients at 0.01 to 10 mg/kg every 2 weeks. Treatment received earlier with anti-PD-1, anti-PD-L1 or anti-CTLA-4 agents was allowed, and more than 35% had some. Partial responses were achieved by three patients, one with hepatocellular carcinoma and two with cutaneous melanoma. Overall study results and limits: Partial responders dosed at 0.1-3.0 mg/kg displayed clonal expansion ranking among the lowest.

A remark on this clone: No antigen is known for it.

V dropped 5 bases and J dropped 5 bases, with 18 bases sitting between them. Germline-derived CDR1 and CDR2 are MNHEY and SMNVEV (reference sequence). There are 15 residues in the CDR3. TCRdb's table, derived via immunoSEQ multiplex PCR, lists solely in-frame clones and lacks some. This table holds about 80,000 clones, roughly 91% found once. Material: CD4+ or CD8+ T cells sorted from blood, obtained in a trial of the OX40 agonist ivuxolimab. This sequence joins TRBV27 and TRBJ2-5; a possible D gene is TRBD2 (5 bases). The TCR sequence derives from an adult with an advanced solid tumor such as melanoma, head and neck, liver or kidney cancer. The CDR3 nucleotides are TGTGCCAGCAGTCGAGGGCTAGCACTGGGGGAGACCCAGTACTTC. This sequence encodes CASSRGLALGETQYF.